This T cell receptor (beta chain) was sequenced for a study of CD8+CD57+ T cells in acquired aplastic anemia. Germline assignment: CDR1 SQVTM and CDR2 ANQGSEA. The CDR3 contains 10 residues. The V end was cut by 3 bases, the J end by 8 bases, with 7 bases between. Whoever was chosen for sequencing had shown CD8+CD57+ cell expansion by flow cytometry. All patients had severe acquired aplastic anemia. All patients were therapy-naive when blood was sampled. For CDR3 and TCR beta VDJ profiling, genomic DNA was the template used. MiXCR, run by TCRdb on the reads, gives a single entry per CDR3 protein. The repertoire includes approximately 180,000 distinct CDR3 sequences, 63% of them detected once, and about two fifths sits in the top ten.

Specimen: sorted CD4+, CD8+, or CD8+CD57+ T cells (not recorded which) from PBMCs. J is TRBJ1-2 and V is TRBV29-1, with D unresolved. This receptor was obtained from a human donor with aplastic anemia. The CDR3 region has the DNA TGCAGCGTTGAGGTAATCGGCTACACCTTC. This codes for CSVEVIGYTF.